Presented here are 27 T cell receptor beta chains from one specimen sequenced in a study of blood T cell repertoires in COVID-19. This table comes from immunoSEQ multiplex PCR, and its TCRdb copy is limited to in-frame clones, with some not included. The sample carries around 210,000 clones, approximately 80% recorded once. The sample was peripheral blood. Receptor source: a woman older than 75 with COVID-19, enrolled during active disease.

This chain joins TRBV5-1 and TRBJ1-2; possibly TRBD1 for D (5 bases). This CDR3 is built from 15 residues. V was shortened by 4 bases and J by 0 bases, with 13 bases between the two germline ends. Germline V gene sequence: CDR1 SGHRS, CDR2 YFSETQ. This CDR3 reads CASSLTGNPNYGYTF. The DNA of the CDR3 is TGCGCCAGCAGCCTCACAGGCAATCCTAACTATGGCTACACCTTC.

This rearrangement joins TRBV5-1 to TRBJ2-3; 7 nucleotides match TRBD1. After removal of 4 bases from V and 2 bases from J, the junction contained 7 bases not matched to a gene. The CDR3 covers 15 residues. Per the germline V gene, CDR1 is SGHRS and CDR2 is YFSETQ. CDR3 DNA sequence: TGCGCCAGCAGCCCCCGACAGGGACCCACAGATACGCAGTATTTT. Translating it yields CASSPRQGPTDTQYF.

This rearrangement joins TRBV5-1 to TRBJ1-5; D is perhaps TRBD1 (6 bases). Germline V gives CDR1 SGHRS, CDR2 YFSETQ. The CDR3 extends over 16 amino acids. Between the trimmed V and J ends, which lost 4 bases and 1 base, there was a span of 15 bases. The CDR3 DNA follows: TGCGCCAGCAGCCGGGACACAGGAAGAAGCAATCAGCCCCAGCATTTT. It encodes CASSRDTGRSNQPQHF.

J is TRBJ2-3 and V is TRBV28, with 11 positions matching TRBD2. Trimming took 8 bases from V and 2 from J; bases not matched to a gene: 3. Germline V CDR1 and CDR2: MDHEN, SYDVKM. The CDR3 runs 14 residues. In DNA, the CDR3 is TGTGCCAGCTCGACTAGCGGGAACACAGATACGCAGTATTTT. Protein: CASSTSGNTDTQYF.

The chain is built from TRBV20-1 and TRBJ2-7, with unresolved D. This CDR3 contains 10 residues. Per germline, CDR1 DFQATT and CDR2 SNEGSKA (reference sequence). Trimming stripped 5 bases from V and 7 bases from J, with 9 bases between. The CDR3 region is CSALWPEQYF. CDR3 DNA sequence: TGCAGTGCTTTGTGGCCGGAGCAGTACTTC.

This clone was seen more than once but under ten times. The V call is TRBV6-5, the J call TRBJ1-2, with 9 positions matching TRBD1. With V trimmed by 8 bases and J by 5 bases, 6 bases remained unmatched. The CDR3 covers 13 residues. CDR1 is MNHEY, CDR2 SVGAGI, per germline. The CDR3 protein is CASRHGQGYGYTF. CDR3 nucleotides: TGTGCCAGCCGCCATGGACAGGGGTATGGCTACACCTTC.

The rearrangement links TRBV6-5 to TRBJ1-6, with TRBD1 identical over 7 bases. V gave up 7 bases and J gave up 12 bases; unmatched junction bases: 12. The germline V gene has CDR1 MNHEY and CDR2 SVGAGI. There are 14 residues in the CDR3. CDR3: CASTEGAGGGPLHF. The CDR3 DNA sequence: TGTGCCAGCACCGAAGGGGCAGGGGGTGGACCCCTCCACTTT.

This sequence joins TRBV5-1 and TRBJ1-6, with D hard to call. V shed 2 bases and J shed 7 bases, with 10 bases lying between them. Germline V gene sequence: CDR1 SGHRS, CDR2 YFSETQ. The CDR3 extends over 14 amino acids. The CDR3 here is CASSFTSGNSPLHF. The CDR3 DNA follows: TGCGCCAGCAGCTTTACGTCGGGGAATTCACCCCTCCACTTT.

The chain combines TRBV4-2 with TRBJ2-2; D remains ambiguous. Per germline, CDR1 LGHNA and CDR2 YNFKEQ. CDR3 length: 13 residues. Trimming left V 0 bases short and J 6 bases short, with 5 bases between. CDR3 DNA sequence: TGTGCCAGCAGCCAAGATTCTCCCGGGGAGCTGTTTTTT. Its protein is CASSQDSPGELFF.

In the case of this clone: The same CDR3 can be traced to other DNA sequences in this sample. The CDR3 DNA reads TGCGCCAGCAGCTTTCGGGGGAACACTGAAGCTTTCTTT. Translation: CASSFRGNTEAFF. The rearrangement uses TRBV5-1 and TRBJ1-1; D ambiguous. Germline lookup yields CDR1 SGHRS and CDR2 YFSETQ. The CDR3 covers 13 residues. Trimming shortened V by 2 bases and J by 1 base, and 6 bases separated the two germline ends.

The chain links TRBV28 to TRBJ2-5; possibly TRBD1 for D (5 bases). The V end lost 7 bases, the J end lost 4 bases, and 16 bases lay between the germline ends. Germline V gene sequence: CDR1 MDHEN, CDR2 SYDVKM. The CDR3 contains 14 residues. CDR3 DNA sequence: TGTGCCAGCACCCAAGGGGTGACCCGAGAGACCCAGTACTTC. Translating it yields CASTQGVTRETQYF.

The chain is built from TRBV10-2 and TRBJ2-1; the match to TRBD2 covers 10 bases. CDR3 size: 14 residues. The V segment lost 7 bases and the J segment 9 bases; nucleotides outside the gene matches: 9. Germline CDR1 WSHSY, CDR2 SAAADI. The DNA of the CDR3 is TGCGCCAGCACGGTAGCGGGGGGACGCAGTGAGCAGTTCTTC. It yields the protein CASTVAGGRSEQFF.

The chain carries TRBV15 and TRBJ1-5; D not resolved. The germline V and J ends were trimmed by 4 bases and 4 bases, with 5 bases remaining between them. Germline V gene lookup returns CDR1 LNHNV and CDR2 YYDKDF (reference sequence). The CDR3 spans 12 residues. CDR3 in DNA: TGTGCCACCAGCACCAGTAATCAGCCCCAGCATTTT. Amino acids: CATSTSNQPQHF.

Comments on this clone: The same CDR3 arises from other DNA sequences in this sample as well. The V gene is TRBV18, the J gene TRBJ1-1, with TRBD1 matching 9 bases. V gave up 3 bases and J gave up 5 bases; unmatched junction bases: 1. Germline V gives CDR1 KGHSH, CDR2 LQKENI. The CDR3 is 13 residues long. In nucleotides, the CDR3 is TGTGCCAGCTCACCCGGGACAGGGACTGAAGCTTTCTTT. Its translation: CASSPGTGTEAFF.

This sequence joins TRBV2 and TRBJ1-2; D gene ambiguous. V lost 4 bases and J 8 bases, leaving 14 bases between the germline ends. Per germline, CDR1 SNHLY and CDR2 FYNNEI. CDR3 length: 13 amino acids. The DNA for the CDR3 is TGTGCCAGCAGTGCGACTGTCCTTCCAGGCTACACCTTC. Protein product: CASSATVLPGYTF.

This chain connects TRBV9 to TRBJ2-1; 8 bases fit TRBD2. This CDR3 contains 16 residues. Per germline, CDR1 SGDLS and CDR2 YYNGEE. The V segment lost 0 bases and the J segment 9 bases; nucleotides outside the gene matches: 11. CDR3 sequence reads: CASSVEPAGDLGEQFF. In DNA, the CDR3 is TGTGCCAGCAGCGTAGAGCCAGCGGGAGATTTAGGTGAGCAGTTCTTC.

This clone showed up many times. The chain recombines TRBV11-2 with TRBJ2-2; tentatively, D is TRBD2 (6 bases). There are 15 residues in the CDR3. V lost 5 bases and J lost 7, with 17 bases in between. Germline V gene lookup returns CDR1 SGHAT and CDR2 FQNNGV. This chain's CDR3 is CASSPLASGLGELFF. For the CDR3, the DNA is TGTGCCAGCAGCCCACTAGCTTCTGGGCTCGGGGAGCTGTTTTTT.

The chain joins TRBV5-1 to TRBJ2-1, with a weak D call TRBD2 (6 bases). Between the trimmed V and J ends, which lost 5 bases and 6 bases, there was a span of 18 bases. The CDR3 length is 15 residues. Germline assignment: CDR1 SGHRS and CDR2 YFSETQ. The CDR3 sequence is CASSLPSGDFNEQFF. As DNA, the CDR3 is TGCGCCAGCAGTCTCCCGTCGGGGGACTTCAATGAGCAGTTCTTC.

This clone was seen a single time. V usage is TRBV14 and J usage is TRBJ2-1; D is undetermined. With 0 bases removed from V and 10 bases from J, the gap between germline ends came to 16 bases. The CDR3 loop spans 15 amino acids. Germline CDR1 SGHDN, CDR2 FVKESK. The CDR3 here is CASSQDQAGPREQFF. The CDR3 bases are TGTGCCAGCAGCCAAGATCAGGCTGGGCCCCGGGAGCAGTTCTTC.

V usage is TRBV6-5 and J usage is TRBJ2-3, with a tentative D call TRBD2 (7 bases). Per germline, CDR1 MNHEY and CDR2 SVGAGI. Trimming took 0 bases from V and 2 from J, leaving 12 bases between them. This CDR3 contains 16 residues. CDR3 DNA: TGTGCCAGCAGTTACTCGGGCGGGGGCTACACAGATACGCAGTATTTT. Translated, it gives CASSYSGGGYTDTQYF.

V is TRBV14 and J is TRBJ1-2; D unclear. The V end lost 4 bases, the J end lost 4 bases, and 19 bases lay between the germline ends. CDR1 and CDR2 from the germline V gene are SGHDN and FVKESK. The CDR3 consists of 16 residues. In DNA form, the CDR3 reads TGTGCCAGCAGCCCTTGGAAGGAGCGATTTTCCTATGGCTACACCTTC. Translation: CASSPWKERFSYGYTF.

The chain is built from TRBV14 and TRBJ2-3; 10 bases agree with TRBD2. The CDR3 totals 17 residues. The V and J ends lost 4 bases and 1 base, in that order; junction bases with no gene match: 8. Germline CDR1 SGHDN, CDR2 FVKESK. The CDR3 bases are TGTGCCAGCAGCCCGTCCGGAGGGACTAGCGGCACAGATACGCAGTATTTT. Amino acid sequence: CASSPSGGTSGTDTQYF.

CDR3 sequence: CASSQEVRGVEAFF. CDR3 coding DNA: TGTGCCAGCAGCCAAGAAGTACGGGGGGTTGAAGCTTTCTTT. The chain recombines TRBV3-1 (or the pseudogene TRBV3-2) with TRBJ1-1, with D possibly matching TRBD1 (5 bases). V lost 0 bases to trimming and J lost 7 bases, with 12 bases between them. The length of the CDR3 is 14 residues. Germline V lookup: CDR1 LGHDT, CDR2 YNNKEL (reference sequence).

The chain recombines TRBV7-2 with TRBJ2-5, with TRBD1 matching 8 bases. CDR3 size: 14 residues. Germline assignment: CDR1 SGHTA and CDR2 FQGNSA. The V gene end was trimmed by 5 bases and the J gene end by 4 bases; junction bases not matched to a gene: 6. The CDR3 sequence: CASSLWTGTETQYF. CDR3 DNA sequence: TGTGCCAGCAGCCTGTGGACAGGGACAGAGACCCAGTACTTC. The full variable domain, in which reference TRBV7-2 and TRBJ2-5 provide the parts outside the CDR3, is GAGVSQSPSNKVTEKGKDVELRCDPISGHTALYWYRQSLGQGLEFLIYFQGNSAPDKSGLPSDRFSAERTGGSVSTLTIQRTQQEDSAVYLCASSLWTGTETQYFGPGTRLLVL.

The chain carries TRBV5-1 and TRBJ2-7; possible D gene TRBD1, 6 bases. Per germline, CDR1 SGHRS and CDR2 YFSETQ. CDR3 size: 14 residues. The V end lost 4 bases, the J end lost 1 base, and 12 bases lay between the germline ends. Here the CDR3 DNA reads TGCGCCAGCAGCGTAAGACAGGCGTCCTACGAGCAGTACTTC. This encodes CASSVRQASYEQYF.

The rearrangement uses TRBV7-8 and TRBJ2-5, with TRBD2 matching 8 bases. Germline CDR1 and CDR2: SGHVS and FQNEAQ. This CDR3 is 16 amino acids long. Trimming removed 0 bases from V and 3 bases from J; junction bases left unmatched: 6. CDR3 bases: TGTGCCAGCAGCTTAGCCCCTAGCGGGCGGGAAGAGACCCAGTACTTC. Amino acids: CASSLAPSGREETQYF.

The V call is TRBV11-2, the J call TRBJ2-7, with a weak D call TRBD2 (6 bases). The CDR3 totals 13 residues. From germline, CDR1 is SGHAT and CDR2 FQNNGV. With 8 bases removed from V and 4 bases from J, the gap between germline ends came to 15 bases. The CDR3 nucleotides are TGTGCCAGCGGGGGAGGAGGCGCATACGAGCAGTACTTC. Its protein is CASGGGGAYEQYF.